This record concerns one TCR beta chain sequence. Antigen unknown. Assay: immunoSEQ multiplex PCR; the TCRdb copy retains only in-frame clones and omits some. Here the sample spans 90,000 to 150,000 clones, around 87% being singletons. A history of autoimmune disease or systemic immunosuppression excluded patients. These data come from a study of OX40 agonist ivuxolimab in advanced cancers. About the research overall: Patients enrolled in dose escalation were diagnosed with hepatocellular carcinoma, melanoma, renal cell or head and neck cancer. Of the participants, 35% to 50% had some prior anti-PD-1, anti-PD-L1 or anti-CTLA-4 therapy, which was allowed.

The germline V gene has CDR1 KGHSH and CDR2 LQKENI. This CDR3 comprises 14 residues. The V gene lost 3 bases and the J gene lost 3 bases, with 11 bases spanning the gap. General study results and limits: Also showing low normalized T-cell clonal expansion were some of the nonresponders.

This TCR came from an adult with an advanced solid tumor such as melanoma, head and neck, liver or kidney cancer. Here the sequenced sample was CD4+ or CD8+ T cells sorted from blood, taken in a trial of the OX40 agonist ivuxolimab. The chain is built from TRBV18 and TRBJ1-1; no reliable D call. The CDR3 loop is CASSPYSAYTEAFF. The CDR3 coding sequence is TGTGCCAGCTCACCCTACAGCGCCTACACTGAAGCTTTCTTT.